Presented here are 22 T cell receptor beta chains from one specimen sequenced in a study of T cell responses to AZD1222 COVID-19 vaccine. Profiling relied on immunoSEQ multiplex PCR, and the TCRdb table lists in-frame clones only, not all of them. The table records about 100,000 clones, approximately 86% of them present only once. Sequencing used peripheral blood, obtained on day 0 of AZD1222 vaccination. The receptors originated from an adult in good health.

The rearrangement links TRBV12-3 or TRBV12-4 to TRBJ2-2, with D hard to call. This CDR3 has 13 amino acids. Trimming stripped 7 bases from V and 6 bases from J, with 12 bases between. CDR3 in amino acids: CASTSLESGELFF. The CDR3 nucleotides read TGTGCCAGCACCTCGCTCGAGTCCGGGGAGCTGTTTTTT.

The CDR3 region has the DNA TGTGCCAGCAGCGACAGACAGACTTTTGACAGCAATCAGCCCCAGCATTTT. Encoded protein: CASSDRQTFDSNQPQHF. This sequence joins TRBV21-1 and TRBJ1-5; TRBD1 reflects the table's D call only, with no check against the DNA. TRBV21-1 is termed a pseudogene. CDR3 length equals 17 residues.

This sequence joins TRBV12-5 and TRBJ2-1, with 9 bases lining up with TRBD2. Per germline, CDR1 LGHNT and CDR2 FRNRAP. V was pared by 2 bases and J by 9 bases, with 8 bases of the junction left unmatched. The CDR3 sequence is 15 residues long. CDR3 in DNA: TGTGCTAGTGGTTTGCTAGCGGGGCCCGGGGGTGAGCAGTTCTTC. Translated, it gives CASGLLAGPGGEQFF.

The gene calls are TRBV7-9 and TRBJ2-1; the D is unclear. This CDR3 spans 14 amino acids. The germline V gene encodes CDR1 SEHNR and CDR2 FQNEAQ (reference sequence). Trimming shortened V by 2 bases and J by 3 bases, and 8 bases separated the two germline ends. CDR3 bases: TGTGCCAGCAGCTTACGGGCCAACTACAATGAGCAGTTCTTC. Its protein product is CASSLRANYNEQFF.

The CDR3 DNA reads as TGTGCCAGTATGAGGACAGGGGAAAGCTCCTACGAGCAGTACTTC. Translation: CASMRTGESSYEQYF. The chain recombines TRBV28 with TRBJ2-7; 9 bases match TRBD1. J was trimmed by 0 bases and V by 9 bases; bases with no gene match: 9. The CDR3 covers 15 residues. Germline CDR1 is MDHEN and CDR2 is SYDVKM.

In regard to this clone: This CDR3 is also generated by other DNA sequences in the sample. V is TRBV27 and J is TRBJ1-2; tentative D call: TRBD1 (6 bases). Trimming took 6 bases from V and 4 from J, leaving 15 bases between them. CDR1 and CDR2 from the germline V gene are MNHEY and SMNVEV (reference sequence). The CDR3 is 14 residues long. CDR3 DNA sequence: TGTGCCAGCAGCCCCTCCGGACAGACCTATGGCTACACCTTC. Translation: CASSPSGQTYGYTF.

Remarks on this clone: The identical CDR3 is also encoded by other nucleotide sequences in the sample. The V and J genes are TRBV28 and TRBJ1-2, with 7 bases aligning to TRBD1. Germline loops: CDR1 MDHEN, CDR2 SYDVKM. The length of the CDR3 is 14 residues. Trimming cost V 6 bases and J 4 bases; bases outside gene matches: 8. The CDR3 region has the DNA TGTGCCAGCAGCTTAACAGGGGTTGGCTATGGCTACACCTTC. It encodes CASSLTGVGYGYTF.

This clone was found once. The rearrangement links TRBV3-1 (or the pseudogene TRBV3-2) to TRBJ2-5, with TRBD1 identical over 7 bases. Trimming at V came to 3 bases and at J to 2 bases, leaving 3 bases not matched to a gene. The CDR3 length is 14 residues. Germline CDR1 LGHDT, CDR2 YNNKEL (reference sequence). In DNA form, the CDR3 reads TGTGCCAGCAGCCACGGACAGGCACAAGAGACCCAGTACTTC. This encodes CASSHGQAQETQYF.

The rearrangement uses TRBV2 and TRBJ1-5; D call uncertain. CDR3 length: 15 amino acids. From germline, CDR1 is SNHLY and CDR2 FYNNEI. The V and J ends lost 6 bases and 6 bases respectively, with 18 bases between them. CDR3 sequence: CASSTGLNAGQPQHF. In nucleotides, the CDR3 is TGTGCCAGCAGCACCGGACTAAACGCGGGTCAGCCCCAGCATTTT.

This chain uses TRBV29-1 with TRBJ2-2; D perhaps matches TRBD2 (7 bases). Germline CDR1 reads SQVTM; CDR2 reads ANQGSEA. Trimming stripped 6 bases from V and 7 bases from J, with 21 bases between. CDR3 length equals 15 residues. CDR3 DNA: TGCAGCGTGGACACCCCCGGGGGGCCGGGCGGGGAGCTGTTTTTT. It codes for CSVDTPGGPGGELFF.

This chain joins TRBV14 and TRBJ1-3; no clear D. Germline CDR1 reads SGHDN; CDR2 reads FVKESK. The CDR3 length is 14 residues. Trimming removed 0 bases at V and 4 bases at J, with 7 bases between. In DNA, the CDR3 is TGTGCCAGCAGCCAAGATCTAAAAGGAAACACCATATATTTT. Translating it yields CASSQDLKGNTIYF.

The rearrangement uses TRBV9 and TRBJ1-2; no definite D call. Germline CDR1 reads SGDLS; CDR2 reads YYNGEE. The CDR3 length is 12 residues. V was cut by 4 bases and J by 5 bases, with 9 bases left in between. CDR3 region: CASSKNSYGYTF. The CDR3 DNA sequence: TGTGCCAGCAGCAAAAACAGTTATGGCTACACCTTC.

The chain uses TRBV7-2 and TRBJ2-3, with TRBD2 matching 12 bases. CDR1 SGHTA and CDR2 FQGNSA come from the germline V gene. V lost 5 bases to trimming and J lost 8 bases; unmatched junction nucleotides: 11. The CDR3 spans 16 residues. CDR3 in DNA: TGTGCCAGCAGCCAAACATCTAGCGGGGGGGAGGGTACGCAGTATTTT. It is translated as CASSQTSSGGEGTQYF.

The V gene is TRBV19, the J gene TRBJ1-1; no reliable D call. The CDR3 has 14 residues. Per the germline V gene, CDR1 is LNHDA and CDR2 is SQIVND (reference sequence). V was shortened by 3 bases and J by 0 bases, with 8 bases between the two germline ends. The CDR3 reads CASSIARLNTEAFF. CDR3 bases: TGTGCCAGTAGTATCGCCAGGTTGAACACTGAAGCTTTCTTT.

This clone was observed once. The V and J genes are TRBV7-2 and TRBJ1-2; tentative D call: TRBD1 (5 bases). Germline loops: CDR1 SGHTA, CDR2 FQGNSA. V lost 1 base to trimming and J lost 2 bases, with 11 bases between them. The CDR3 runs to 15 residues. The CDR3 region has the DNA TGTGCCAGCAGCTTAGATGCAGGGCAAAACTATGGCTACACCTTC. It encodes CASSLDAGQNYGYTF.

The genes are TRBV6-2 or TRBV6-3 and TRBJ1-6, with 7 bases matching TRBD1. Unmatched junction bases numbered 6, after V lost 6 bases and J lost 7 bases. CDR3 size: 14 residues. Germline values: CDR1 MNHEY, CDR2 SVGEGT. This CDR3 reads CASSSDRENSPLHF. The CDR3 coding sequence is TGTGCCAGCAGCTCAGACAGGGAGAATTCACCCCTCCACTTT.

This clone has only a few counts. The J gene is TRBJ2-7, the V gene TRBV3-1 (or the pseudogene TRBV3-2); possibly TRBD2 for D (5 bases). CDR1 and CDR2 from the germline V gene are LGHDT and YNNKEL (reference sequence). The CDR3 runs 15 residues. The germline V and J ends were trimmed by 2 bases and 7 bases, with 18 bases remaining between them. CDR3 nucleotide sequence: TGTGCCAGCAGCCAAATGACTAAGCAGGATAAGGAGCAGTACTTC. Translating gives CASSQMTKQDKEQYF.

The V gene is TRBV7-9, the J gene TRBJ1-4; unclear D gene. The germline V gene encodes CDR1 SEHNR and CDR2 FQNEAQ (reference sequence). Trimming cost V 6 bases and J 14 bases, with 19 bases left between them. CDR3 length equals 13 residues. DNA of the CDR3: TGTGCCAGCAGGGAAGATAGCCCCTTCGGGCTGTTTTTT. This sequence encodes CASREDSPFGLFF.

The chain recombines TRBV9 with TRBJ2-2, with 9 nucleotides matching TRBD1. The CDR3 loop spans 17 amino acids. V lost 4 bases to trimming and J lost 6 bases; unmatched junction nucleotides: 13. Germline V gene sequence: CDR1 SGDLS, CDR2 YYNGEE. The CDR3: CASSTRSGTGFPGELFF. Here the CDR3 DNA reads TGTGCCAGCAGCACGAGATCCGGGACAGGGTTTCCCGGGGAGCTGTTTTTT.

CDR3 residues: CASSPDRERAFF. The CDR3 DNA reads as TGTGCCAGCAGCCCGGACAGGGAGAGAGCTTTCTTT. The rearrangement uses TRBV5-6 and TRBJ1-1; 8 bases are a match to TRBD1. Germline loops: CDR1 SGHDT, CDR2 YYEEEE. CDR3 length: 12 residues. V trimming: 4 bases; J trimming: 10 bases; junction bases outside the gene matches: 6.

The chain is built from TRBV2 and TRBJ1-3, with D unclear. This CDR3 has 12 residues. CDR1 and CDR2 (germline): SNHLY, FYNNEI. V was trimmed by 3 bases and J by 1 base, leaving 1 base between them. DNA for the CDR3: TGTGCCAGCAGTGATTCTGGAAACACCATATATTTT. This translates into CASSDSGNTIYF.

The chain combines TRBV19 with TRBJ2-3; D not resolved. The CDR3 has 14 residues. V lost 9 bases and J 0 bases, leaving 13 bases between the germline ends. Per the germline V gene, CDR1 is LNHDA and CDR2 is SQIVND (reference sequence). The CDR3 bases are TGTGCCAGCTCAGAGAGCTCTAGCACAGATACGCAGTATTTT. It yields the protein CASSESSSTDTQYF.